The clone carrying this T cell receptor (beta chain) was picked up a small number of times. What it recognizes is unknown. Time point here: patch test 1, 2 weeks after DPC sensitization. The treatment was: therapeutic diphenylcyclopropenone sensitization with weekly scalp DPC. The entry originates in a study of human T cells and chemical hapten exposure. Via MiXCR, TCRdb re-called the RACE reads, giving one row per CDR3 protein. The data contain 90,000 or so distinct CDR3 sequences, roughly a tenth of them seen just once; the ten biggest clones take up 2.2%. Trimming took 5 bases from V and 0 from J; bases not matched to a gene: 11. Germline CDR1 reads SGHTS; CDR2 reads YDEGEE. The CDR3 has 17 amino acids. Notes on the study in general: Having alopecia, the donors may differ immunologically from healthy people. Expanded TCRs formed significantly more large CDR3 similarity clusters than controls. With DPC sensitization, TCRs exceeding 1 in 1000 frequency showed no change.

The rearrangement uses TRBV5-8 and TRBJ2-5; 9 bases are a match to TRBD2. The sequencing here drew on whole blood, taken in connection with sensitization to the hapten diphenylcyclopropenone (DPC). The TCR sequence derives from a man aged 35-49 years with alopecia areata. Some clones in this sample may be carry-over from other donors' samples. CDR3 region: CASSPLGTSSYQETQYF. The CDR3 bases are TGTGCCAGCAGTCCACTCGGGACTAGCAGTTACCAAGAGACCCAGTACTTC. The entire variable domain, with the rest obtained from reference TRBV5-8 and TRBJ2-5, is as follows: EAGVTQSPTHLIKTRGQQATLRCSPISGHTSVYWYQQALGLGLQFLLWYDEGEERNRGNFPPRFSGRQFPNYSSELNVNALELEDSALYLCASSPLGTSSYQETQYFGPGTRLLVL.